These 26 T cell receptor beta chains share one sample of origin, sequenced in a study of spatial heterogeneity in lung cancer. Time point described: sample taken at primary tumor resection. Unsorted whole RNA samples from tumor, nontumor lung or frozen PBMC were sequenced. TCRdb independently ran MiXCR on the 5' RACE reads; one entry per CDR3 protein. The data show some 70,000 distinct CDR3 sequences, 10% to 15% seen once. The input for sequencing was PBMCs, taken at surgery. The receptors here all came from a male donor with early-stage non-small cell lung cancer.

This clonotype was observed a few times. This chain joins TRBV5-1 and TRBJ2-3; D remains unclear. The CDR3 contains 14 residues. In germline, CDR1 is SGHRS, CDR2 YFSETQ. Trimming stripped 1 base from V and 2 bases from J, with 8 bases between. The CDR3 region is CASSLSRITDTQYF. The CDR3, as DNA: TGCGCCAGCAGCTTGAGTCGAATCACAGATACGCAGTATTTT. Full variable domain (rest looked up from reference TRBV5-1 and TRBJ2-3): KAGVTQTPRYLIKTRGQQVTLSCSPISGHRSVSWYQQTPGQGLQFLFEYFSETQRNKGNFPGRFSGRQFSNSRSEMNVSTLELGDSALYLCASSLSRITDTQYFGPGTRLTVL.

The chain joins TRBV19 to TRBJ2-1, with D possibly being TRBD2 (5 bases). Per the germline V gene, CDR1 is LNHDA and CDR2 is SQIVND (reference sequence). With 10 bases removed from V and 6 bases from J, the gap between germline ends came to 22 bases. The CDR3 contains 15 residues. The CDR3 region has the DNA TGTGCCACAGGCCTAGGGTCGGGATCGGGCAATGAGCAGTTCTTC. Protein sequence: CATGLGSGSGNEQFF.

This clonotype was seen repeatedly, ten times or more. CDR3 loop: CASSLEQNTEAFF. The CDR3 nucleotides read TGTGCCAGCAGCTTGGAACAGAACACTGAAGCTTTCTTT. The rearrangement joins TRBV5-4 to TRBJ1-1; D remains unclear. This CDR3 spans 13 amino acids. The V end lost 0 bases, the J end lost 1 base, and 4 bases lay between the germline ends. Germline CDR1 is SGHNT and CDR2 is YYREEE (reference sequence). Full variable domain (missing parts from reference TRBV5-4 and TRBJ1-1): ETGVTQSPTHLIKTRGQQVTLRCSSQSGHNTVSWYQQALGQGPQFIFQYYREEENGRGNFPPRFSGLQFPNYSSELNVNALELDDSALYLCASSLEQNTEAFFGQGTRLTVV.

This chain uses TRBV5-1 with TRBJ2-1, with 12 bases lining up with TRBD2. V lost 0 bases, J lost 5 bases, and 3 bases stayed unmatched. CDR1 and CDR2 (germline): SGHRS, YFSETQ. The CDR3 runs to 16 residues. CDR3 amino acids: CASSLARLAGDNEQFF. The CDR3 DNA sequence: TGCGCCAGCAGCTTGGCCCGACTAGCGGGGGACAATGAGCAGTTCTTC.

CDR3 loop: CAISEGETGELFF. The CDR3 bases are TGTGCCATCAGTGAAGGGGAGACCGGGGAGCTGTTTTTT. The rearrangement uses TRBV10-3 and TRBJ2-2; D is perhaps TRBD1 or TRBD2 (5 bases each). The CDR3 sequence is 13 residues long. Trimming took 3 bases from V and 5 from J, leaving 7 bases between them. Germline loops: CDR1 ENHRY, CDR2 SYGVKD.

This clonotype has more than one count but fewer than ten. The chain carries TRBV12-3 or TRBV12-4 and TRBJ1-5; tentative D call: TRBD1 (5 bases). This CDR3 region has 14 residues. Trimming removed 4 bases at V and 4 bases at J, with 11 bases between. The chain's CDR3 is CASSSGTANQPQHF. In DNA, the CDR3 is TGTGCCAGCAGTTCCGGGACGGCGAATCAGCCCCAGCATTTT.

The V call is TRBV5-1, the J call TRBJ1-1; D uncertain. The CDR3 sequence is 14 residues long. Trimming cost V 4 bases and J 1 base, with 11 bases left between them. Germline CDR1 and CDR2: SGHRS and YFSETQ. For the CDR3, the DNA is TGCGCCAGCAGCCCCCTGGCGGGGAACACTGAAGCTTTCTTT. Residues: CASSPLAGNTEAFF.

This clonotype has at least ten counts. CDR3 protein: CASSPRGGYTF. In nucleotides, the CDR3 is TGTGCCAGCAGTCCGCGGGGTGGCTACACCTTC. The chain has TRBV28 and TRBJ1-2; D remains unclear. Trimming shortened V by 5 bases and J by 7 bases, and 8 bases separated the two germline ends. Germline V gene lookup returns CDR1 MDHEN and CDR2 SYDVKM. The CDR3 spans 11 residues.

This clonotype showed up just a few times. The rearrangement uses TRBV5-5 and TRBJ2-7, with D unclear. Germline values: CDR1 SGHKS, CDR2 YYEKEE (reference sequence). Trimming shortened V by 0 bases and J by 3 bases, and 10 bases separated the two germline ends. CDR3 size: 14 residues. In DNA form, the CDR3 reads TGTGCCAGCAGCTTGGTCCCAGAAAACTACGAGCAGTACTTC. Translating it yields CASSLVPENYEQYF.

A few counts support this clonotype. The rearrangement links TRBV12-5 to TRBJ2-5; D might be TRBD2 (5 bases). Per the germline V gene, CDR1 is LGHNT and CDR2 is FRNRAP. Between the trimmed V and J ends, which lost 5 bases and 9 bases, there was a span of 19 bases. CDR3 length equals 14 residues. The CDR3 protein is CASGIPWQPEAQYF. The CDR3 DNA reads TGTGCTAGTGGTATCCCGTGGCAACCGGAGGCCCAGTACTTC.

This clonotype has more than one count but fewer than ten. The rearrangement uses TRBV18 and TRBJ1-4, with D possibly TRBD1 on 6 matching bases. The ends were cut back, 2 bases at V and 7 bases at J, with 11 bases in the middle. The CDR3 runs to 14 residues. Germline CDR1 reads KGHSH; CDR2 reads LQKENI. In DNA, the CDR3 is TGTGCCAGCTCACCAATGGGGGCTAGTGAAAAACTGTTTTTT. It translates to CASSPMGASEKLFF.

This clonotype was recorded at least ten times. CDR3 nucleotide sequence: TGTGCCAGCGCGGACAACTACAATGAGCAGTTCTTC. Its translation: CASADNYNEQFF. J is TRBJ2-1 and V is TRBV7-6, with D possibly being TRBD1 (5 bases). Germline V gene lookup returns CDR1 SGHVS and CDR2 FNYEAQ. V lost 8 bases and J lost 3, with 8 bases in between. This CDR3 is built from 12 residues.

This clonotype was observed many times. V and J are TRBV7-9 and TRBJ2-1; the D is unclear. Trimming shortened V by 2 bases and J by 2 bases, and 13 bases separated the two germline ends. The CDR3 has 16 amino acids. CDR1 is SEHNR and CDR2 is FQNEAQ in the germline V gene (reference sequence). The CDR3 loop is CASSLQFSLTYNEQFF. The CDR3 bases are TGTGCCAGCAGCTTACAATTCTCGTTAACCTACAATGAGCAGTTCTTC.

In this sample, this clonotype turned up a few times. V gene TRBV6-6 combines with J gene TRBJ2-7; D gene ambiguous. This CDR3 spans 15 amino acids. Germline CDR1 reads MNHNY; CDR2 reads SVGAGI (reference sequence). The V and J ends lost 6 bases and 1 base respectively, with 16 bases between them. The chain's CDR3 is CASREAGPSSYEQYF. The CDR3 DNA follows: TGTGCCAGCAGAGAGGCCGGGCCCTCATCCTACGAGCAGTACTTC.

The chain recombines TRBV5-1 with TRBJ1-5; the D gene is possibly TRBD1 (5 bases). The CDR3 spans 16 residues. From germline, CDR1 is SGHRS and CDR2 YFSETQ. V dropped 3 bases and J dropped 6 bases, with 19 bases sitting between them. The CDR3 protein is CASSSDPGGAGQPQHF. CDR3 in DNA: TGCGCCAGCAGCTCTGACCCTGGAGGGGCCGGTCAGCCCCAGCATTTT.

This clonotype was counted ten times or more. V gene TRBV2 combines with J gene TRBJ1-5, with D possibly TRBD1 on 5 matching bases. The V end was cut by 3 bases, the J end by 2 bases, with 11 bases between. Per germline, CDR1 SNHLY and CDR2 FYNNEI. The CDR3 has 15 amino acids. The CDR3 reads CASSEEGLGNQPQHF. For the CDR3, the DNA is TGTGCCAGCAGTGAGGAGGGGCTCGGCAATCAGCCCCAGCATTTT.

There are many counts of this clonotype. The V call is TRBV21-1, the J call TRBJ2-3. TRBV21-1 is shown as a pseudogene. This CDR3 region has 16 residues. The CDR3: CASSKRPSTGTDTQYF. CDR3 in DNA: TGTGCCAGCAGCAAGAGACCGTCAACGGGCACAGATACGCAGTATTTT.

The chain couples TRBV12-3 or TRBV12-4 to TRBJ2-3; 7 nucleotides agree with TRBD1. The CDR3 spans 13 residues. J gave up 4 bases and V 8 bases, and 6 bases lay outside the gene matches. The CDR3 DNA reads as TGTGCCAGCTCCGGGACAGCCTCAGATACGCAGTATTTT. This translates into CASSGTASDTQYF.

There are many counts of this clonotype. The chain is built from TRBV29-1 and TRBJ1-2; D gene ambiguous. Trimming took 0 bases from V and 4 from J, leaving 18 bases between them. Germline assignment: CDR1 SQVTM and CDR2 ANQGSEA. This CDR3 contains 16 residues. The CDR3 region has the DNA TGCAGCGTTGAAGATCTTGACCGTTTTTCACTCTATGGCTACACCTTC. This translates into CSVEDLDRFSLYGYTF.

This clonotype appeared many times. The chain uses TRBV24-1 and TRBJ2-3, with D tentatively TRBD1 or TRBD2 (5 bases each). This CDR3 spans 19 amino acids. The germline gives CDR1 KGHDR, CDR2 SFDVKD. The germline V and J ends were trimmed by 0 bases and 2 bases, with 20 bases remaining between them. CDR3 in amino acids: CATSDLTPRDATPTDTQYF. Here the CDR3 DNA reads TGTGCCACCAGTGATTTGACCCCTCGGGACGCGACCCCCACAGATACGCAGTATTTT.

The V call is TRBV3-1, the J call TRBJ1-1; D is perhaps TRBD1 (6 bases). Trimming shortened V by 1 base and J by 0 bases, and 21 bases separated the two germline ends. The CDR3 is 19 amino acids. Per germline, CDR1 LGHDT and CDR2 YNNKEL (reference sequence). The CDR3: CASSQAMGARRYMNTEAFF. The CDR3 region has the DNA TGTGCCAGCAGCCAAGCCATGGGGGCAAGACGGTACATGAACACTGAAGCTTTCTTT.

A few counts support this clonotype. The gene calls are TRBV20-1 and TRBJ2-1; the D gene is possibly TRBD2 (6 bases). V lost 0 bases, J lost 8 bases, and 17 bases lay in between. There are 15 residues in the CDR3. Germline assignment: CDR1 DFQATT and CDR2 SNEGSKA (reference sequence). The CDR3 region has the DNA TGCAGTGCTAGAGATTCCGGGAGATCGGTCGATGAGCAGTTCTTC. Protein product: CSARDSGRSVDEQFF.

V usage is TRBV18 and J usage is TRBJ1-1, with D unclear. V was trimmed by 2 bases and J by 1 base, leaving 14 bases between them. The CDR3 is 16 amino acids. Per germline, CDR1 KGHSH and CDR2 LQKENI. In DNA form, the CDR3 reads TGTGCCAGCTCACCATCAACGGGAGGAGGGAACACTGAAGCTTTCTTT. Its protein is CASSPSTGGGNTEAFF.

As for this clonotype: This may stem from a read error, because a much larger clone lies one nucleotide away. The chain is built from TRBV7-9 and TRBJ1-3; unclear D gene. With 5 bases removed from V and 0 bases from J, the gap between germline ends came to 11 bases. The CDR3 contains 15 residues. Germline lookup yields CDR1 SEHNR and CDR2 FQNEAQ (reference sequence). CDR3 protein: CASSPQSLSGNTIYF. CDR3 DNA: TGTGCCAGCAGCCCACAGAGTCTCTCTGGAAACACCATATATTTT. The whole variable domain, remainder taken from reference TRBV7-9 and TRBJ1-3, is DTGVSQNPRHKITKRGQNVTFRCDPISEHNRLYWYRQTLGQGPEFLTYFQNEAQLEKSRLLSDRFSAERPKGSFSTLEIQRTEQGDSAMYLCASSPQSLSGNTIYFGEGSWLTVV.

This chain uses TRBV5-5 with TRBJ2-5; 7 positions agree with TRBD1. The CDR3 has 15 amino acids. J was trimmed by 5 bases and V by 3 bases; bases with no gene match: 10. Germline lookup yields CDR1 SGHKS and CDR2 YYEKEE (reference sequence). As DNA, the CDR3 is TGTGCCAGCAGCTCCGTCCCGGGACAGTGGGAGACCCAGTACTTC. It translates to CASSSVPGQWETQYF.

The table lists this clonotype with many counts. The genes are TRBV7-9 and TRBJ2-3, with a tentative D call TRBD1 (6 bases). Germline-derived CDR1 and CDR2 are SEHNR and FQNEAQ (reference sequence). CDR3 size: 17 residues. V was cut by 2 bases and J by 0 bases, with 15 bases left in between. Here the CDR3 DNA reads TGTGCCAGCAGCTTACAGGGGAGTAGCGCTAGCACAGATACGCAGTATTTT. Amino acid sequence: CASSLQGSSASTDTQYF.